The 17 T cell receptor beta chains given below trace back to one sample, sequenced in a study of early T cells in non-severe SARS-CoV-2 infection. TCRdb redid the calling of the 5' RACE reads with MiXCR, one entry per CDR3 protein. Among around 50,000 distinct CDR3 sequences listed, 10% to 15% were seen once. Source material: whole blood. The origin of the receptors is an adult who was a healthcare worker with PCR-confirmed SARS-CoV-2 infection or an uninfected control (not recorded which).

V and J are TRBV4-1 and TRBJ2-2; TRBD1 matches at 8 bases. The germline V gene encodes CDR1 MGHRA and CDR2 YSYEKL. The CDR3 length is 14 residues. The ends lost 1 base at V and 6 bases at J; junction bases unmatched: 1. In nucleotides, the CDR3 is TGCGCCAGCAGCCAAGTACAGGGGGCCGGGGAGCTGTTTTTT. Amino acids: CASSQVQGAGELFF.

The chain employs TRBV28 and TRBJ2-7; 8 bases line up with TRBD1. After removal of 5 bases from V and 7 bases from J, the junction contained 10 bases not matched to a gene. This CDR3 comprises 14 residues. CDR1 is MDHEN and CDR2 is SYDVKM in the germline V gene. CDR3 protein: CASSSGQGREEQYF. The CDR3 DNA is TGTGCCAGCAGTAGCGGACAGGGCCGGGAGGAGCAGTACTTC. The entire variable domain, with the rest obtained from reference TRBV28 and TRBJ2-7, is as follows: DVKVTQSSRYLVKRTGEKVFLECVQDMDHENMFWYRQDPGLGLRLIYFSYDVKMKEKGDIPEGYSVSREKKERFSLILESASTNQTSMYLCASSSGQGREEQYFGPGTRLTVT.

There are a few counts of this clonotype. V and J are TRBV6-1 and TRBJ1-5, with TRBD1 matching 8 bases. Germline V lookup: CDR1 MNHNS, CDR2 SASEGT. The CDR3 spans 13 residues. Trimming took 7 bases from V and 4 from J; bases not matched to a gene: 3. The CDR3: CASTQGVNQPQHF. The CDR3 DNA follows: TGTGCCAGCACACAGGGGGTAAATCAGCCCCAGCATTTT.

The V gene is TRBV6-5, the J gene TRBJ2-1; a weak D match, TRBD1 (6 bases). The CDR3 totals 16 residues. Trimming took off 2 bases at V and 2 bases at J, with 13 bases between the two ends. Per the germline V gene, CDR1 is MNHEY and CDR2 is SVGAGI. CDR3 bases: TGTGCCAGCAGTTACCTCCCGACAGGAACCTACAATGAGCAGTTCTTC. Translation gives CASSYLPTGTYNEQFF.

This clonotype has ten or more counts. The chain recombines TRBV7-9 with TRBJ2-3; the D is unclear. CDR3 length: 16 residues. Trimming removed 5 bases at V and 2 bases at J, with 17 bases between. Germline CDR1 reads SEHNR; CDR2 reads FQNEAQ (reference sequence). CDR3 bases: TGTGCCAGCAGCCAACTATCAAGGGCCTCCACAGATACGCAGTATTTT. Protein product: CASSQLSRASTDTQYF. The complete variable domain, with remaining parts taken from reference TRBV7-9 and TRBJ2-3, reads DTGVSQNPRHKITKRGQNVTFRCDPISEHNRLYWYRQTLGQGPEFLTYFQNEAQLEKSRLLSDRFSAERPKGSFSTLEIQRTEQGDSAMYLCASSQLSRASTDTQYFGPGTRLTVL.

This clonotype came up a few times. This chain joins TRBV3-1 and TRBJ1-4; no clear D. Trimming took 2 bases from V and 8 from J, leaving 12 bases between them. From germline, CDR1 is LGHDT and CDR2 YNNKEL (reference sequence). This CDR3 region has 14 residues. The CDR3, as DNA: TGTGCCAGCAGCCAACCCCTGGACCGGGAAAAACTGTTTTTT. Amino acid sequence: CASSQPLDREKLFF.

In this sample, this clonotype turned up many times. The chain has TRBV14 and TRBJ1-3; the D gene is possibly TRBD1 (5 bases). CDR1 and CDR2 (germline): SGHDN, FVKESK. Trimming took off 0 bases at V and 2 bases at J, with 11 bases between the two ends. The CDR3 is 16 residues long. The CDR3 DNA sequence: TGTGCCAGCAGCCAAGAACTCGGCAGGGCTGGAAACACCATATATTTT. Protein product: CASSQELGRAGNTIYF.

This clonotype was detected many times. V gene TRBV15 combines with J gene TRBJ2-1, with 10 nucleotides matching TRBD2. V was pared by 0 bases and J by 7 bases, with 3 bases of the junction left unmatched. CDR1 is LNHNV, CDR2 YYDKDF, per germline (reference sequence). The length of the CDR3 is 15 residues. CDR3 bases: TGTGCCACCAGCAGAGATCTAGCGGGAGCGAATGAGCAGTTCTTC. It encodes CATSRDLAGANEQFF.

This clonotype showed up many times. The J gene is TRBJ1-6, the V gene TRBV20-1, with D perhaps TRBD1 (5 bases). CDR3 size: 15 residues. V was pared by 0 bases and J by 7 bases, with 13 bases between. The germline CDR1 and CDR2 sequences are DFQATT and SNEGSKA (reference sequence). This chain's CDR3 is CSARDPGRPNSPLHF. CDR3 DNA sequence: TGCAGTGCTAGAGACCCGGGACGGCCAAATTCACCCCTCCACTTT.

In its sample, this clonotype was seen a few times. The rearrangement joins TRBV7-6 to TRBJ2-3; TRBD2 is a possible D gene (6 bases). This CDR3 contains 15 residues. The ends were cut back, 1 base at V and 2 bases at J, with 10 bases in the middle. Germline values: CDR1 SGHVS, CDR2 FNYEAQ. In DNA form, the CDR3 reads TGTGCCAGCAGCTTAGGCCGCGGGAACACAGATACGCAGTATTTT. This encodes CASSLGRGNTDTQYF. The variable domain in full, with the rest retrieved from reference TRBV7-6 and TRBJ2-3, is GAGVSQSPRYKVTKRGQDVALRCDPISGHVSLYWYRQALGQGPEFLTYFNYEAQQDKSGLPNDRFSAERPEGSISTLTIQRTEQRDSAMYRCASSLGRGNTDTQYFGPGTRLTVL.

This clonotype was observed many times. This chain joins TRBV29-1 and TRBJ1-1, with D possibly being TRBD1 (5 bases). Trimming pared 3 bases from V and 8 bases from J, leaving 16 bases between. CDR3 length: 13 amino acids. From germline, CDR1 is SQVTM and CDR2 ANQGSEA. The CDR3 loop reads CSVDELGLREAFF. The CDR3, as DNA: TGCAGCGTTGATGAGTTGGGGCTTCGCGAAGCTTTCTTT.

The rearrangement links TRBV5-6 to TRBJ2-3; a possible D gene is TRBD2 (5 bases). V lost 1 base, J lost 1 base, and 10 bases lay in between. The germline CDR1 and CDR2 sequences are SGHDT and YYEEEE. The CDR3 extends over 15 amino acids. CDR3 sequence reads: CASSLSEEGTDTQYF. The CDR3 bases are TGTGCCAGCAGCTTGTCAGAGGAGGGCACAGATACGCAGTATTTT.

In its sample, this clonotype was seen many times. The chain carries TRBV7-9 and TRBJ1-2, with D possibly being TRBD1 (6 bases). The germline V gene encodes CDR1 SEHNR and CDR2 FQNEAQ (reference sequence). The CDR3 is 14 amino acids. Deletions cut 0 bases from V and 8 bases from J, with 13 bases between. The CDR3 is CASSLAGQGHGYTF. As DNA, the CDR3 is TGTGCCAGCAGCTTAGCCGGCCAGGGGCACGGCTACACCTTC.

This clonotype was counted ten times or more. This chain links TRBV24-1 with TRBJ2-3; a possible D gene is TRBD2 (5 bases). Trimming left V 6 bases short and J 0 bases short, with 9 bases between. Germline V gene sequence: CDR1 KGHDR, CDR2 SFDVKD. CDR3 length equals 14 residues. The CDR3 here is CATSRTGSTDTQYF. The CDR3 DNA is TGTGCCACCAGTAGGACGGGGAGCACAGATACGCAGTATTTT.

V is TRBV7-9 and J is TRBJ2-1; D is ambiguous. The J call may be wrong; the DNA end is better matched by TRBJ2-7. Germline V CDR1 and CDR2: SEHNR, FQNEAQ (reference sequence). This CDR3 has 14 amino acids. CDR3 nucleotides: TGTGCCAGCAGCTTAGCGGAGACGTGGAATGAGCAGTACTTC. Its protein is CASSLAETWNEQYF.

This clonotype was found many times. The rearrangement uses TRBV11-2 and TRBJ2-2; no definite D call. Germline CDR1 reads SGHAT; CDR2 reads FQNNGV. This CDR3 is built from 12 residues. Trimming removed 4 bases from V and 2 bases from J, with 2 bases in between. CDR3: CASSSNTGELFF. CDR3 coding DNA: TGTGCCAGCAGCTCCAACACCGGGGAGCTGTTTTTT.

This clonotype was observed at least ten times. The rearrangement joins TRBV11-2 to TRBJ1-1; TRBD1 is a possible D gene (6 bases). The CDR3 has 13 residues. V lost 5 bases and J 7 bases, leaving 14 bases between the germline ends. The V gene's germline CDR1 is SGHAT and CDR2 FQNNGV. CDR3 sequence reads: CASSPLGADEAFF. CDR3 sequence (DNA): TGTGCCAGCAGCCCCCTGGGGGCGGATGAAGCTTTCTTT.